This T cell receptor (beta chain) was retrieved from a study of CD8 T cells in Susac syndrome. Looked up from germline, CDR1 is DFQATT and CDR2 is SNEGSKA (reference sequence). Deletions cut 5 bases from V and 4 bases from J, with 8 bases between. This CDR3 comprises 11 residues. Roughly 0.45 to 1 ug RNA was reverse transcribed with random hexamers. TCRdb re-analysed the immunoSEQ multiplex PCR reads in MiXCR, keeping a single row per CDR3 protein. The sample includes 160,000 or so distinct CDR3 sequences, about 91% of them seen just once. The receptor was isolated from a human donor in good health. The chain recombines TRBV20-1 with TRBJ2-5; D ambiguous. The sequencing input was CD4+ T cells from PBMCs. The CDR3 protein is CSAWAVETQYF. For the CDR3, the DNA is TGCAGTGCTTGGGCTGTAGAGACCCAGTACTTC.